This T cell receptor (beta chain) was identified in a study of T cell clonality in common variable immunodeficiency (dated by TCRdb to about 2015). Study-wide conclusions, independent of this receptor: Healthy controls shared more TCRbeta clones with each other than CVID subjects shared among themselves (p < 0.0001). According to the authors, finding the cause of the higher clonality in CVID would require sequencing the repertoires of T cell subpopulations. Patient heterogeneity within the CVID cohort put limits on correlating repertoire features with clinical complications. CVID TCRbeta sequences reportedly showed fewer deletions and N-nucleotide insertions and lacked highly modified clones with 13 or more V deletions. TCRbeta clonality was higher in CVID subjects than in healthy controls (t-test p = 0.018), and the increase was most characteristic of about a third of subjects. Even though DNA input was equal, the average per sample came to 65,000 to 100,000 unique sequences for controls compared with some 29,000 for CVID samples.

Predominantly Caucasian heritage was noted among both the CVID patients and the healthy controls. Heparinized peripheral whole blood samples of roughly 5 to 9 ml were obtained from each donor. Genomic DNA from adults with common variable immune deficiency (CVID) and from healthy adult controls was used for sequencing of TCRbeta CDR3 repertoires. A total of some 22 healthy adult volunteers (about 12 female and approximately 10 male; age range about 20 to 70 years, mean age approximately 34) were included in the control group. Diluted blood was subjected to density centrifugation over Hypaque 1077 or Ficoll-Paque for isolation of peripheral blood mononuclear cells. Genomic DNA was obtained from unsorted mononuclear cells using either Qiagen column purification or a centrifugation-based method. CDR1 MNHEY and CDR2 SVGEGT are derived from the germline V gene. At the junction V is shortened by 11 bases and J by 0 bases, with 19 bases in between. Including cysteine and phenylalanine, the CDR3 has 15 amino acids. The CDR3 was read in part: 36 bases, with the frame set at base 1.

This clone was observed many times. What antigen it recognizes has not been identified. The read ends 3 residues early relative to the CDR3; the germline J gene fills the gap. For sequencing, equivalent amounts of genomic DNA were input from CVID and control samples. For every sample, a 60 bp segment covering the rearranged TCRbeta CDR3 region was amplified and then sequenced. The immunoSEQ assay, a bias-corrected multiplex PCR combined with high-throughput sequencing, was used to amplify TCRbeta. Per the source publication's procedure: Each unique nucleotide sequence was treated as a clone and annotated with V, D and J genes, copy number and frequency. Sequences were labeled productive if in frame, and non-productive if out of frame or containing stop codons. Clonality was calculated from Shannon's entropy as previously described. The predicted amino acid sequences of productive clones were used to derive mean CDR3 Kyte-Doolittle hydropathy. Using the R hclust function, scaled V gene usage was clustered hierarchically with Manhattan distance and complete linkage. To assess clone sharing by CDR3 amino acid sequence, 12 repertoires per group were resampled over 100 rounds. The repertoires were searched for approximately 73 published EBV-specific and approximately 240 published CMV-specific TCRbeta sequences. After a couple of CVID samples that produced fewer than 10,000 sequences were dropped from the analysis, 35 to 50 CVID repertoires remained. TCRdb limited this immuneACCESS table to in-frame rearrangements with V and J called. A share of clones is missing; checked studies link under half to unresolved V genes, and the rest is unexplained. V and J calls and clone size come straight from that table; D and trimming were deduced from the DNA. The table for this sample lists 40,000 to 50,000 clones, none of them counted only once. The biggest ten clones account for 10% of the sample.

The V gene is TRBV6-2 or TRBV6-3 and the J gene is TRBJ1-1; possibly the D gene is TRBD1, per 5 matching bases. Sequenced: peripheral blood mononuclear cells. The receptor comes from a person aged 18 to 70 in good health. CDR3 region: CAAQGGRAMNTEAFF. Partial CDR3 DNA: TGTGCCGCCCAGGGTGGCAGGGCGATGAACACTGAA.